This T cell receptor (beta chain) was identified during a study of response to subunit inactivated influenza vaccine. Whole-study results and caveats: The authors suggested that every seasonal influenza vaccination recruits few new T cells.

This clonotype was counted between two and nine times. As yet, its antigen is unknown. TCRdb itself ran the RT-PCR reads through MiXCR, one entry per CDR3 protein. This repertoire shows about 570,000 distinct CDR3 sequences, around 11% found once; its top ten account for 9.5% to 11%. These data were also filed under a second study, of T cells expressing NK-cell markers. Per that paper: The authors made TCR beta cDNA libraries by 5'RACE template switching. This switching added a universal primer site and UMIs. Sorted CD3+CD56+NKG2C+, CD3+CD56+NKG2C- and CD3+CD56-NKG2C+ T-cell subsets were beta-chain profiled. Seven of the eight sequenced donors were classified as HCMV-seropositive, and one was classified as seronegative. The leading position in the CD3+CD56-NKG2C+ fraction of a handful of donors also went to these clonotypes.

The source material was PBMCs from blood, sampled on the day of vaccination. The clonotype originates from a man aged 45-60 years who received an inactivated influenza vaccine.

This chain's CDR3 is CASSPPSGTGTDTQYF. CDR3 DNA: TGTGCCAGCTCACCACCCAGCGGGACAGGCACAGATACGCAGTATTTT. The gene calls are TRBV18 and TRBJ2-3; D could derive from TRBD1 or TRBD2 (7 bases each). This CDR3 comprises 16 residues. Between the trimmed V and J ends, which lost 0 bases and 1 base, there was a span of 11 bases. Germline values: CDR1 KGHSH, CDR2 LQKENI.